This passage covers 20 T cell receptor beta chains from one sample sequenced in a study of blood T cell repertoires in COVID-19 (TCRdb year 2020). The library was built by means of the immunoSEQ multiplex PCR assay. TCRdb mirrors the immuneACCESS table, restricted to in-frame sequences. Some clones are absent from its copies; in checked studies, under half trace to an unresolved V gene, and the reason for the others is unknown. The sample records roughly 200,000 clones, approximately 88% of which are singletons. The ten largest clonotypes hold around 6.3% of the sample. Source material: peripheral blood. These receptors originate from a woman between 35 and 50 years old with COVID-19, enrolled during active disease.

The chain couples TRBV18 to TRBJ1-5; D is unresolved. Germline V gene data show CDR1 as KGHSH and CDR2 as LQKENI. V was pared by 2 bases and J by 2 bases, with 16 bases between. CDR3 length: 17 amino acids. The CDR3 is CASSPASGPSGNQPQHF. CDR3 coding DNA: TGTGCCAGCTCACCAGCTAGTGGCCCTTCGGGCAATCAGCCCCAGCATTTT.

To note about this clone: Germline and junction disagree at one end, which may indicate a read error. This sequence joins TRBV2 and TRBJ2-3, with D possibly matching TRBD2 (5 bases). CDR1 and CDR2 (germline): SNHLY, FYNNEI. CDR3 size: 10 residues. The CDR3 protein is CGLRRDTQYF. The CDR3 nucleotides read TGCGGCCTCCGGAGGGATACGCAGTATTTT.

The chain has TRBV6-2 or TRBV6-3 and TRBJ2-7; possibly TRBD1 for D (6 bases). Trimming cost V 7 bases and J 4 bases, with 20 bases left between them. CDR1 is MNHEY and CDR2 is SVGEGT in the germline V gene. CDR3 size: 15 residues. CDR3 coding DNA: TGTGCCAGCATCCCTGGGAACACGAGGGGGTACGAGCAGTACTTC. It is translated as CASIPGNTRGYEQYF.

The gene calls are TRBV28 and TRBJ2-7; 11 nucleotides agree with TRBD1. There are 15 residues in the CDR3. Trimming cost V 6 bases and J 3 bases; bases outside gene matches: 7. In germline, CDR1 is MDHEN, CDR2 SYDVKM. The CDR3 spells CASRGQGVRLYEQYF. CDR3 DNA sequence: TGTGCCAGCAGGGGACAGGGGGTAAGGCTCTACGAGCAGTACTTC.

The rearrangement joins TRBV6-4 to TRBJ1-5; no reliable D call. The V and J ends lost 8 bases and 4 bases respectively, with 12 bases between them. Per the germline V gene, CDR1 is MRHNA and CDR2 is SNTAGT. This CDR3 has 13 amino acids. This chain's CDR3 is CASGSGGNQPQHF. The CDR3 DNA is TGTGCCAGCGGTTCGGGCGGGAATCAGCCCCAGCATTTT.

This clone was observed a single time. This chain links TRBV28 with TRBJ1-1, with 7 bases fitting TRBD1. Looked up from germline, CDR1 is MDHEN and CDR2 is SYDVKM. This CDR3 comprises 15 residues. V was clipped by 4 bases and J by 4 bases; unmatched bases: 9. CDR3 region: CASSSLDREITEAFF. The CDR3 DNA reads as TGTGCCAGCAGTTCCCTCGACAGGGAAATCACTGAAGCTTTCTTT.

The gene calls are TRBV5-1 and TRBJ2-7; 7 positions match TRBD1. The CDR3 length is 15 residues. Germline V CDR1 and CDR2: SGHRS, YFSETQ. Germline trimming cut 5 bases from V and 0 bases from J; bases unmatched to any gene: 8. CDR3 sequence reads: CASSEGTARSYEQYF. CDR3 nucleotide sequence: TGCGCCAGCAGTGAGGGGACAGCGCGCTCCTACGAGCAGTACTTC.

The chain combines TRBV7-9 with TRBJ1-2, with 7 bases identical to TRBD1. The CDR3 contains 14 residues. Germline CDR1 reads SEHNR; CDR2 reads FQNEAQ (reference sequence). V shed 1 base and J 4 bases; nucleotides not matched to a gene: 3. For the CDR3, the DNA is TGTGCCAGCAGCTTAGGACAGGGAGCCTATGGCTACACCTTC. Amino acids: CASSLGQGAYGYTF.

In regard to this clone: At one boundary the junction diverges from the germline segment, which might be a read error. This chain connects TRBV7-7 to TRBJ2-1; TRBD2 is a possible D gene (6 bases). CDR1 is SSHAT, CDR2 FNYEAQ, per germline (reference sequence). There are 15 residues in the CDR3. The CDR3 loop is CASSQDLGGYNEQFF. The CDR3 region has the DNA TGTGCTAGCAGCCAAGATTTGGGGGGATACAATGAGCAGTTCTTC.

The table lists this clone with a count of one. This rearrangement joins TRBV10-3 to TRBJ1-4; tentatively, D is TRBD1 (5 bases). Trimming took 0 bases from V and 2 from J, leaving 7 bases between them. Per germline, CDR1 ENHRY and CDR2 SYGVKD. This CDR3 has 15 amino acids. The CDR3, as DNA: TGTGCCATCAGTGAGTCGGGGGGGACTAATGAAAAACTGTTTTTT. The encoded protein is CAISESGGTNEKLFF.

The chain employs TRBV28 and TRBJ2-5; possibly TRBD1 for D (6 bases). Trimming stripped 6 bases from V and 4 bases from J, with 18 bases between. Germline V CDR1 and CDR2: MDHEN, SYDVKM. This CDR3 has 15 amino acids. The CDR3 spells CASSSDRTVGETQYF. The CDR3 coding sequence is TGTGCCAGCAGCTCCGACCGGACAGTAGGAGAGACCCAGTACTTC.

This chain uses TRBV7-9 with TRBJ2-3; no clear D. Trimming removed 2 bases from V and 1 base from J, with 7 bases in between. CDR1 and CDR2 from the germline V gene are SEHNR and FQNEAQ (reference sequence). CDR3 length: 14 residues. This CDR3 reads CASSLQEGTDTQYF. In DNA form, the CDR3 reads TGTGCCAGCAGCTTACAGGAAGGCACAGATACGCAGTATTTT.

The chain uses TRBV15 and TRBJ1-2; 7 bases line up with TRBD1. Trimming took 3 bases from V and 5 from J; bases not matched to a gene: 15. The CDR3 consists of 17 residues. Per the germline V gene, CDR1 is LNHNV and CDR2 is YYDKDF (reference sequence). CDR3: CATSRENPGQLVYGYTF. The DNA of the CDR3 is TGTGCCACCAGCAGGGAGAACCCGGGACAGCTCGTTTATGGCTACACCTTC.

The rearrangement joins TRBV4-1 to TRBJ2-2; 12 bases align to TRBD2. V shed 4 bases and J 4 bases; nucleotides not matched to a gene: 4. There are 16 residues in the CDR3. Per the germline V gene, CDR1 is MGHRA and CDR2 is YSYEKL. CDR3 protein: CASSPSGRGTTGELFF. The CDR3 coding sequence is TGCGCCAGCAGCCCTAGCGGGAGGGGTACCACCGGGGAGCTGTTTTTT.

In nucleotides, the CDR3 is TGTGCCAGCAGCTACCGGGACAGGGCCGAAAAACTGTTTTTT. Amino acids: CASSYRDRAEKLFF. The chain carries TRBV3-1 (or the pseudogene TRBV3-2) and TRBJ1-4, with 9 positions matching TRBD1. This CDR3 has 14 residues. Per the germline V gene, CDR1 is LGHDT and CDR2 is YNNKEL (reference sequence). Unmatched junction bases numbered 6, after V lost 5 bases and J lost 8 bases.

In nucleotides, the CDR3 is TGTGCCAGCAGCAGGGGACAGGGGATATTGAACACTGAAGCTTTCTTT. This translates into CASSRGQGILNTEAFF. This chain links TRBV5-8 with TRBJ1-1; 10 bases align to TRBD1. The germline V gene has CDR1 SGHTS and CDR2 YDEGEE. V shed 4 bases and J 0 bases; nucleotides not matched to a gene: 6. The CDR3 totals 16 residues.

This chain links TRBV9 with TRBJ2-2; tentatively, D is TRBD2 (6 bases). V was pared by 3 bases and J by 6 bases, with 9 bases between. The CDR3 is 13 residues long. Germline CDR1 reads SGDLS; CDR2 reads YYNGEE. The DNA of the CDR3 is TGTGCCAGCAGCGCCGGGAGTCCCGGGGAGCTGTTTTTT. This sequence encodes CASSAGSPGELFF.

The chain joins TRBV14 to TRBJ1-1; D possibly corresponds to TRBD1 (6 bases). Germline V CDR1 and CDR2: SGHDN, FVKESK. The V end was cut by 5 bases, the J end by 3 bases, with 25 bases between. The CDR3 length is 18 residues. The CDR3 nucleotides are TGTGCCAGCAGCTTTAAGGCAAAGCCGACAGGTTGGCACACTGAAGCTTTCTTT. It translates to CASSFKAKPTGWHTEAFF.

V gene TRBV6-4 combines with J gene TRBJ1-2; TRBD1 agrees at 8 bases. Germline V gives CDR1 MRHNA, CDR2 SNTAGT. Unmatched junction bases numbered 8, after V lost 8 bases and J lost 6 bases. The CDR3 has 13 residues. The CDR3 loop reads CASSKTGEDGYTF. The CDR3 region has the DNA TGTGCCAGCTCCAAGACAGGGGAGGATGGCTACACCTTC.

This chain joins TRBV24-1 and TRBJ2-1, with D possibly TRBD2 on 5 matching bases. The germline gives CDR1 KGHDR, CDR2 SFDVKD. This CDR3 is 15 amino acids long. With 1 base removed from V and 1 base from J, the gap between germline ends came to 7 bases. The CDR3 reads CATSDLAESYNEQFF. The CDR3 DNA sequence: TGTGCCACCAGTGATTTAGCGGAATCCTACAATGAGCAGTTCTTC.